This T cell receptor (beta chain) originates from a study of T-cell memory formation after mild COVID-19. This clonotype came up many times. Its target is not known. Study observations and caveats: Largely, contracting CD4+ clones fell within CM and EM, and contracting CD8+ clones within EMRA.

The TCR alpha and TCR beta cDNA libraries, bearing sample barcodes and UMIs, were generated by 5'RACE using constant-segment primers. From the 5' RACE reads, TCRdb called clonotypes with MiXCR, one entry per CDR3 protein. The data show about 130,000 distinct CDR3 sequences, with under 30% seen just once and around 22% held by the top ten. The sequencing sample was made of PBMCs or a T cell subset sorted from them (not recorded which). This TCR was recovered from an adult woman who had mild COVID-19 (a few samples of this study predate the infection). Cell type and time point are not known.

The CDR3 protein is CASSSLAGATDTQYF. DNA of the CDR3: TGTGCCAGTAGTTCGCTAGCGGGAGCCACAGATACGCAGTATTTT. V gene TRBV19 combines with J gene TRBJ2-3; 10 positions match TRBD2. CDR1 and CDR2 (germline): LNHDA, SQIVND (reference sequence). The V segment lost 5 bases and the J segment 2 bases; nucleotides outside the gene matches: 4. The CDR3 contains 15 residues.